One sample yielded the 20 T cell receptor beta chains listed below, sequenced in a study of blood T cell repertoires in COVID-19. Libraries were prepared by immunoSEQ multiplex PCR; TCRdb keeps only in-frame clonotypes and omits some of them. This table has about 160,000 clones, approximately 73% appearing once. Sequencing used peripheral blood. The receptor source for this set is a woman over 75 with acute or convalescent COVID-19.

This rearrangement joins TRBV23-1 to TRBJ2-5; D gene unclear. TRBV23-1 is designated an ORF whose function remains uncertain. The CDR3 contains 11 residues. V was clipped by 6 bases and J by 6 bases, with 8 bases between them. This chain's CDR3 is CASRVAKTQYF. The CDR3 DNA reads TGCGCCAGCAGAGTTGCGAAGACCCAGTACTTC.

This clone occurred once. The chain combines TRBV7-2 with TRBJ1-6; weak D call: TRBD1 (6 bases). The V end lost 4 bases, the J end lost 0 bases, and 19 bases lay between the germline ends. The CDR3 totals 19 residues. Germline assignment: CDR1 SGHTA and CDR2 FQGNSA. This CDR3 reads CASSSTWTALSSYNSPLHF. The CDR3 nucleotides read TGTGCCAGCAGCTCTACCTGGACAGCCCTCAGCTCCTATAATTCACCCCTCCACTTT.

V gene TRBV5-8 combines with J gene TRBJ1-1; 7 bases match TRBD1. Unmatched junction bases numbered 7, after V lost 3 bases and J lost 5 bases. Looked up from germline, CDR1 is SGHTS and CDR2 is YDEGEE. The CDR3 sequence is 14 residues long. Written as DNA, the CDR3 is TGTGCCAGCAGCTCCCCGACAGGGCTAACTGAAGCTTTCTTT. The encoded protein is CASSSPTGLTEAFF.

This clone was observed once. This chain links TRBV29-1 with TRBJ1-3; TRBD1 matches 7 bases. The trim removed 6 bases at V and 2 bases at J, leaving 7 bases unmatched. Germline V CDR1 and CDR2: SQVTM, ANQGSEA. The CDR3 spans 14 residues. CDR3 amino acids: CSVVSGTAGNTIYF. DNA for the CDR3: TGCAGCGTAGTATCCGGGACAGCTGGAAACACCATATATTTT.

V gene TRBV11-3 combines with J gene TRBJ1-3, with a weak D call TRBD1 (5 bases). The CDR3 is made up of 17 amino acids. Trimming removed 5 bases at V and 1 base at J, with 18 bases between. Germline V gene sequence: CDR1 SGHNT, CDR2 YENEEA. CDR3 loop: CASSTWSTAASGNTIYF. CDR3 coding DNA: TGTGCCAGCAGCACTTGGTCGACAGCTGCATCTGGAAACACCATATATTTT.

This clone was counted between two and nine times. V gene TRBV6-1 combines with J gene TRBJ1-2; perhaps TRBD1 as D (5 bases). Germline V gives CDR1 MNHNS, CDR2 SASEGT. The CDR3 is 16 amino acids. Trimming took off 2 bases at V and 4 bases at J, with 17 bases between the two ends. DNA of the CDR3: TGTGCCAGCAGTGAACGGAGGACGGGGACTCCCTATGGCTACACCTTC. Encoded protein: CASSERRTGTPYGYTF.

The chain uses TRBV14 and TRBJ1-1; a weak D match, TRBD1 (6 bases). Per the germline V gene, CDR1 is SGHDN and CDR2 is FVKESK. Trimming stripped 4 bases from V and 4 bases from J, with 13 bases between. CDR3 length: 14 amino acids. The CDR3 loop reads CASSRGQWATEAFF. The CDR3 nucleotides are TGTGCCAGCAGCCGCGGACAGTGGGCCACTGAAGCTTTCTTT.

The chain is built from TRBV6-5 and TRBJ1-5; weak D call: TRBD1 (6 bases). There are 15 residues in the CDR3. V gave up 7 bases and J gave up 4 bases, with 17 bases separating them. The V gene's germline CDR1 is MNHEY and CDR2 SVGAGI. This CDR3 reads CASTGVGRRNQPQHF. Written as DNA, the CDR3 is TGTGCCAGCACAGGGGTAGGCAGGAGGAATCAGCCCCAGCATTTT.

This chain connects TRBV5-1 to TRBJ2-7; D ambiguous. Looked up from germline, CDR1 is SGHRS and CDR2 is YFSETQ. Trimming removed 2 bases at V and 3 bases at J, with 12 bases between. The CDR3 length is 14 residues. The CDR3 sequence is CASSFHDSGYEQYF. The CDR3 nucleotides read TGCGCCAGCAGCTTCCACGATTCGGGCTACGAGCAGTACTTC. Based on the CDR3 plus reference TRBV5-1 and TRBJ2-7, the full variable domain is KAGVTQTPRYLIKTRGQQVTLSCSPISGHRSVSWYQQTPGQGLQFLFEYFSETQRNKGNFPGRFSGRQFSNSRSEMNVSTLELGDSALYLCASSFHDSGYEQYFGPGTRLTVT.

This chain connects TRBV7-9 to TRBJ1-1; tentative D call: TRBD1 (5 bases). Germline lookup yields CDR1 SEHNR and CDR2 FQNEAQ (reference sequence). Trimming left V 4 bases short and J 5 bases short, with 11 bases between. This CDR3 comprises 13 residues. The CDR3 DNA is TGTGCCAGCAGCTCTCAGGGACTTACTGAAGCTTTCTTT. Its protein is CASSSQGLTEAFF.

The V call is TRBV7-8, the J call TRBJ2-7; D is perhaps TRBD2 (5 bases). This CDR3 has 15 residues. V was shortened by 5 bases and J by 2 bases, with 16 bases between the two germline ends. The germline V gene has CDR1 SGHVS and CDR2 FQNEAQ. The CDR3 coding sequence is TGTGCCAGCAGCACCCCGACTGAGGGAGCCTACGAGCAGTACTTC. The encoded protein is CASSTPTEGAYEQYF.

This clone came up a few times. The chain couples TRBV14 to TRBJ2-1; D is unclear. This CDR3 has 12 amino acids. From germline, CDR1 is SGHDN and CDR2 FVKESK. Trimming took off 3 bases at V and 7 bases at J, with 7 bases between the two ends. This CDR3 is CASSHVLNEQFF. In DNA, the CDR3 is TGTGCCAGCAGCCATGTTTTAAATGAGCAGTTCTTC.

The chain uses TRBV4-1 and TRBJ2-5, with TRBD2 identical over 8 bases. The CDR3 length is 16 residues. Germline lookup yields CDR1 MGHRA and CDR2 YSYEKL. The V and J ends lost 1 base and 4 bases, in that order; junction bases with no gene match: 8. As DNA, the CDR3 is TGCGCCAGCAGCCAAGTGGGGACGGGGGGGTTAGAGACCCAGTACTTC. It specifies CASSQVGTGGLETQYF.

The chain has TRBV18 and TRBJ1-1; 9 nucleotides line up with TRBD1. The CDR3 is made up of 14 amino acids. The V and J ends lost 5 bases and 4 bases, in that order; junction bases with no gene match: 5. Germline loops: CDR1 KGHSH, CDR2 LQKENI. This CDR3 is CASSTTGQGTEAFF. As DNA, the CDR3 is TGTGCCAGCTCAACCACGGGACAGGGCACTGAAGCTTTCTTT.

This clone was seen once. The chain joins TRBV7-9 to TRBJ1-1; D perhaps matches TRBD1 (5 bases). Germline assignment: CDR1 SEHNR and CDR2 FQNEAQ (reference sequence). The CDR3 length is 18 residues. The ends were cut back, 4 bases at V and 6 bases at J, with 27 bases in the middle. CDR3 in amino acids: CASSSRTRVLTGTSEAFF. CDR3 DNA sequence: TGTGCCAGCAGCTCGAGGACTAGAGTCTTAACCGGGACTTCTGAAGCTTTCTTT.

The chain has TRBV6-5 and TRBJ1-5; 8 bases align to TRBD1. V lost 11 bases, J lost 5 bases, and 14 bases stayed unmatched. Germline CDR1 MNHEY, CDR2 SVGAGI. The CDR3 covers 15 residues. CDR3: CASRRTGTLHQPQHF. DNA for the CDR3: TGTGCCTCTCGACGGACAGGGACGTTACATCAGCCCCAGCATTTT.

This clone was seen once. This chain connects TRBV7-8 to TRBJ1-5; the D is unclear. This CDR3 has 14 amino acids. Trimming removed 1 base from V and 5 bases from J, with 9 bases in between. Per germline, CDR1 SGHVS and CDR2 FQNEAQ. CDR3 protein: CASSLGAGDQPQHF. For the CDR3, the DNA is TGTGCCAGCAGCTTAGGGGCAGGCGATCAGCCCCAGCATTTT.

V and J are TRBV30 and TRBJ1-1; possibly TRBD1 for D (6 bases). The CDR3 extends over 12 amino acids. Germline values: CDR1 GTSNPN, CDR2 SVGIG (reference sequence). Trimming removed 5 bases from V and 4 bases from J, with 11 bases in between. The CDR3 region has the DNA TGTGCCTGGCTTCCAGGGGTCACTGAAGCTTTCTTT. Translated, it gives CAWLPGVTEAFF.

This clone was seen more than once but under ten times. The chain recombines TRBV19 with TRBJ1-1, with 7 nucleotides matching TRBD1. V shed 7 bases and J 9 bases; nucleotides not matched to a gene: 14. CDR3 size: 14 residues. CDR1 is LNHDA, CDR2 SQIVND, per germline (reference sequence). CDR3 residues: CASIPQGTDLKAFF. DNA for the CDR3: TGTGCCAGTATCCCCCAAGGGACAGATCTTAAAGCTTTCTTT. Full variable domain (outside the CDR3, taken from reference TRBV19 and TRBJ1-1): DGGITQSPKYLFRKEGQNVTLSCEQNLNHDAMYWYRQDPGQGLRLIYYSQIVNDFQKGDIAEGYSVSREKKESFPLTVTSAQKNPTAFYLCASIPQGTDLKAFFGQGTRLTVV.

The chain recombines TRBV27 with TRBJ1-2, with 7 bases fitting TRBD1. This CDR3 has 14 residues. Germline V gives CDR1 MNHEY, CDR2 SMNVEV (reference sequence). The V segment lost 3 bases and the J segment 4 bases; nucleotides outside the gene matches: 5. DNA for the CDR3: TGTGCCAGCAGTTTGTCGGGACAGATCTATGGCTACACCTTC. Protein: CASSLSGQIYGYTF.